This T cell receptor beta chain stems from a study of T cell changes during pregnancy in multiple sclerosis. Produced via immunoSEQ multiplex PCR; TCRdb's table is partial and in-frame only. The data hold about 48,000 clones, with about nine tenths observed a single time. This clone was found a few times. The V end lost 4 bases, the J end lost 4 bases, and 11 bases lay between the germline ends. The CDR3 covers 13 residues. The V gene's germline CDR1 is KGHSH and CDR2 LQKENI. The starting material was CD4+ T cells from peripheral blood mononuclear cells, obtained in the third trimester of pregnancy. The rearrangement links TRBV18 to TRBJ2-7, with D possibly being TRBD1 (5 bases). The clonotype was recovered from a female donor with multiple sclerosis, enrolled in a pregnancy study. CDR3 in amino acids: CASSLMGHYEQYF. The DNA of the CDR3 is TGTGCCAGCTCACTCATGGGGCATTACGAGCAGTACTTC.